A selection of T cell receptor beta chains follows, all from one sample in a study of long-term antiretroviral therapy in people with HIV. Generated by immunoSEQ multiplex PCR, the TCRdb table keeps only in-frame clones and is missing some. The sample yields 13,000 or so clones, around 77% seen once. Sample: unsorted PBMCs, taken 1.3 years after starting antiretroviral therapy. The receptor set was obtained from a young woman with HIV. Both conserved end residues are part of each CDR3. A D gene is named only where the DNA matches it firmly. Part of the rows lack a size; the others show once, few, many or a class for expanded clones.

J gene	clone size	V gene	D gene	CDR3 DNA	CDR3 protein
TRBJ1-5	-	TRBV11-2	-	TGTGCCAGCAGCTTACGGGGCCTACAGGGAACTCAGCCCCAGCATTTT	CASSLRGLQGTQPQHF
TRBJ2-3	-	TRBV9	TRBD1	TGTGCCAGCAGCGGACAGGGGACAGGAGATACGCAGTATTTT	CASSGQGTGDTQYF
TRBJ2-7	-	TRBV2	TRBD2	TGTGCCAGCAGTGGTTTAGCGGGAGGACCCTCCTACGAGCAGTACTTC	CASSGLAGGPSYEQYF
TRBJ2-2	-	TRBV19	TRBD1	TGTGCCAGTAAAGACAGGGGGCAGATCGGGGAGCTGTTTTTT	CASKDRGQIGELFF
TRBJ2-3	-	TRBV7-9	-	TGTGCCAGCAGCTTAGCGAGCACAGATACGCAGTATTTT	CASSLASTDTQYF
TRBJ1-1	-	TRBV5-1	TRBD1	TGCGCCAGCAGCGACCTGACAGGGTCGGACACTGAAGCTTTCTTT	CASSDLTGSDTEAFF
TRBJ2-2	-	TRBV6-1	-	TGTGCCAGCAGTGAGCCGAACACCGGGGAGCTGTTTTTT	CASSEPNTGELFF
TRBJ1-5	-	TRBV10-3	-	TGTGCCATCAGTGAGGCACAGGGAGAAGGGCAGCCCCAGCATTTT	CAISEAQGEGQPQHF
TRBJ2-2	-	TRBV5-4	TRBD2	TGTGCCAGCAGCCTGTCTAGCGGGGGGAACACCGGGGAGCTGTTTTTT	CASSLSSGGNTGELFF
TRBJ1-1	-	TRBV5-1	-	TGCGCCAGCAGCTTGGTGGGGGAATCTCACACTGAAGCTTTCTTT	CASSLVGESHTEAFF
TRBJ2-7	-	TRBV7-9	TRBD2	TGTGCCAGCAGCTTAGTTGGGGCGACTAGCGGACCACAGGACTACGAGCAGTACTTC	CASSLVGATSGPQDYEQYF
TRBJ1-1	-	TRBV19	TRBD1	TGTGCCAGTAGTTCCTTGCCCGACAGGGGGGACACTGAAGCTTTCTTT	CASSSLPDRGDTEAFF
TRBJ1-1	few	TRBV19	-	TGTGCCAGTAGTGGTCGGGGCGGGTATGAAGAAGCTTTCTTT	CASSGRGGYEEAFF
TRBJ1-5	-	TRBV5-5	-	TGTGCCAGCAGCTTGGAAGGGGGACATCAGCCCCAGCATTTT	CASSLEGGHQPQHF
TRBJ2-2	-	TRBV9	-	TGTGCCAGCAGCGTAGGCCAAGTTGGGTCCGCCGGGGAGCTGTTTTTT	CASSVGQVGSAGELFF